A selection of T cell receptor beta chains follows, all from one sample in a study of blood T cell repertoires in COVID-19. Using immunoSEQ multiplex PCR, the repertoire was profiled, and TCRdb retains in-frame clones only, with some absent. This table holds 95,000 to 130,000 clones, over 80% found once. The sample was peripheral blood. The receptors come from a man aged 30 to 39 with acute or convalescent COVID-19. The conserved cysteine and the conserved F or W are not part of the CDR3 here.

V,J,CDR3
TRBV28,TRBJ2-5,ASSLVFISGQGETQY
TRBV5-1,TRBJ1-3,ASSPSPGNTIY
TRBV3-1/TRBV3-2,TRBJ1-5,ASSTGTNNQPQH
TRBV7-9,TRBJ2-1,ASSLMAGGGNEQF
TRBV5-1,TRBJ2-1,ASSFLAGDNNEQF
TRBV9,TRBJ2-3,ASSSFWTSGTTDTQY
TRBV6-5,TRBJ2-3,ASRIAGMAQY
TRBV6-5,TRBJ1-2,ASSYSGQGARGYT
TRBV5-1,TRBJ1-3,ASSVQGGFSGNTIY
TRBV19,TRBJ1-2,ASSIPVVGTGNYGYT
TRBV3-1/TRBV3-2,TRBJ1-1,ASSQARFTEAF
TRBV7-6,TRBJ2-1,ASSLGGLAGDNNEQF
TRBV6-5,TRBJ1-4,ASSRPGETNEKLF
TRBV10-2,TRBJ2-5,ASSEAGRETQY
TRBV6-1,TRBJ1-2,ASSDFIRRTGNGYT
TRBV4-2,TRBJ2-6,ASSQGTTSGANVLT
TRBV6-5,TRBJ1-1,ASTSAAMNTEAF
TRBV19,TRBJ2-7,ASSGLGQGEDEQY
TRBV7-9,TRBJ1-1,ASSLATGERTEAF
TRBV3-1/TRBV3-2,TRBJ2-1,ASSQLAGGYGQF
TRBV27,TRBJ1-2,ASSLQGNYGYT
TRBV19,TRBJ1-6,ASSWTGDSPLH
TRBV19,TRBJ1-6,ASSRDRVNSPLH
TRBV2,TRBJ2-1,ASSENGGSNEQF
TRBV5-6,TRBJ1-6,ASSVGQGNSPLH
TRBV12-3/TRBV12-4,TRBJ2-1,ASSLVNNEQF
TRBV29-1,TRBJ2-2,SVAGRAGELF
TRBV5-4,TRBJ2-5,ASAEDRSGSQY
TRBV2,TRBJ1-5,ASRRDSNQPQH
TRBV5-3,TRBJ1-4,ARSPDRGGDEKLF
TRBV7-8,TRBJ2-2,ASSTPQREKHTGELF
TRBV18,TRBJ2-7,ASSEQQGTYEQY
TRBV29-1,TRBJ2-3,SVALHTQY
TRBV6-5,TRBJ2-1,ASTQRGGLRNEQF
TRBV27,TRBJ1-2,ASSRTGAGYT
TRBV5-1,TRBJ2-3,ASSSYRDTQY
TRBV2,TRBJ2-5,ASSEALGREQETQY
TRBV3-1/TRBV3-2,TRBJ2-1,ASSPTSGYNEQF
TRBV7-2,TRBJ2-3,ASRRRGASLTDTQY
TRBV4-1,TRBJ1-2,ASSQVMQGNGYT
TRBV5-1,TRBJ1-2,ASSSLTPGDYGYT
TRBV5-6,TRBJ1-3,ASSPNSGTAGNTIY
TRBV7-3,TRBJ2-5,ASSRGGRLETQY
TRBV9,TRBJ2-2,ASSPRGEVLNTGELF
TRBV6-5,TRBJ1-1,ASQLRGAPVGEAF
TRBV4-3,TRBJ2-3,ASSHLQGIDTQY